This TCR beta chain was found in a study of cytomegalovirus exposure and HLA in healthy donors. In the study overall: An analysis done earlier identified approximately 120 million unique TCR beta sequences from 200 million or so T cells. General study results and limits: There were 150 to 200 TCR beta chains listed as cytomegalovirus-associated. An observed cluster of highly shared sequence variants was recorded as a likely sequencing artifact. Previously analyzed data showed that most TCR beta V segments were productive at a frequency of about 87% or about 30%.

This clone has a handful of counts. Its specificity is not known. Germline CDR1 reads LNHNV; CDR2 reads YYDKDF (reference sequence). The ends were cut back, 0 bases at V and 10 bases at J, with 18 bases in the middle. The CDR3 is made up of 15 amino acids. Use of 60 Vbeta and 13 Jbeta primers characterized the PCR. The protocol was immunoSEQ multiplex PCR, while the TCRdb copy is restricted to in-frame clones and leaves out a portion. The sample contains approximately 140,000 clones, about 85% of which appear only once. The sample comprised PBMCs. The rearrangement uses TRBV15 and TRBJ1-2; D is perhaps TRBD1 (5 bases). The TCR comes from a human donor in good health. CDR3: CATSRDPRTQNDYTF. The CDR3 DNA reads as TGTGCCACCAGCAGAGATCCCAGGACACAAAATGACTACACCTTC.